Below, 14 T cell receptor beta chains from the same sample are listed, as sequenced in a study of human T cells and chemical hapten exposure. Stated time point: patch test 3, about 24 weeks after DPC sensitization. Treatment in this sample: therapeutic diphenylcyclopropenone sensitization with weekly scalp DPC. TCRdb called the RACE reads again in MiXCR, with one record for every CDR3 protein. The table has about 120,000 distinct CDR3 sequences, 11% seen once; the top ten hold around 2.4%. The sequencing used whole blood, collected in connection with sensitization to the hapten diphenylcyclopropenone (DPC). Receptors originate from a woman in her forties or fifties with alopecia areata. Some clones in this sample may be carry-over from other donors' samples.

This clonotype was counted between two and nine times. The V and J genes are TRBV29-1 and TRBJ2-2; a weak D match, TRBD1 (6 bases). The CDR3 is 13 amino acids. Germline V lookup: CDR1 SQVTM, CDR2 ANQGSEA. V was shortened by 4 bases and J by 2 bases, with 8 bases between the two germline ends. CDR3 nucleotides: TGCAGCGTTGGGACAGCCAACACCGGGGAGCTGTTTTTT. Translating gives CSVGTANTGELFF.

This clonotype was counted a few times. This sequence joins TRBV7-9 and TRBJ1-6, with D uncertain. Germline CDR1 reads SEHNR; CDR2 reads FQNEAQ (reference sequence). Trimming pared 0 bases from V and 10 bases from J, leaving 13 bases between. The CDR3 consists of 15 residues. Here the CDR3 DNA reads TGTGCCAGCAGCTTAGCGGAGAGGACCCAGTCACCCCTCCACTTT. This codes for CASSLAERTQSPLHF.

The V call is TRBV13, the J call TRBJ2-7; D is tentatively TRBD1 or TRBD2 (6 bases each). In germline, CDR1 is PRHDT, CDR2 FYEKMQ (reference sequence). The CDR3 covers 15 residues. Trimming stripped 5 bases from V and 0 bases from J, with 14 bases between. The CDR3 DNA reads as TGTGCCAGCAGCGCGGGGCAGGGGTCCTCCTACGAGCAGTACTTC. Translation gives CASSAGQGSSYEQYF.

The chain uses TRBV10-3 and TRBJ1-2; D possibly corresponds to TRBD1 (6 bases). The CDR3 length is 12 residues. The V gene lost 5 bases and the J gene lost 6 bases, with 10 bases spanning the gap. Per the germline V gene, CDR1 is ENHRY and CDR2 is SYGVKD. CDR3 residues: CAISKQGNGYTF. The DNA for the CDR3 is TGTGCCATCAGTAAGCAGGGGAATGGCTACACCTTC.

The chain links TRBV5-1 to TRBJ2-7, with D unclear. There are 13 residues in the CDR3. V was clipped by 1 base and J by 2 bases, with 7 bases between them. CDR1 is SGHRS and CDR2 is YFSETQ in the germline V gene. The CDR3, as DNA: TGCGCCAGCAGCTTGTCCACCCCCTACGAGCAGTACTTC. It encodes CASSLSTPYEQYF. The full variable domain, rest sourced from reference TRBV5-1 and TRBJ2-7, is KAGVTQTPRYLIKTRGQQVTLSCSPISGHRSVSWYQQTPGQGLQFLFEYFSETQRNKGNFPGRFSGRQFSNSRSEMNVSTLELGDSALYLCASSLSTPYEQYFGPGTRLTVT.

The V call is TRBV4-1, the J call TRBJ2-2, with 10 bases lining up with TRBD1. Germline values: CDR1 MGHRA, CDR2 YSYEKL. CDR3 size: 15 residues. Trimming removed 5 bases from V and 5 bases from J; junction bases left unmatched: 5. For the CDR3, the DNA is TGCGCCAGCAGCATGGGACAGGGGATAACCGGGGAGCTGTTTTTT. It translates to CASSMGQGITGELFF.

The rearrangement joins TRBV24-1 to TRBJ2-2; 10 bases are shared with TRBD1. There are 17 residues in the CDR3. Trimming cost V 3 bases and J 6 bases; bases outside gene matches: 9. Germline V CDR1 and CDR2: KGHDR, SFDVKD. CDR3 in amino acids: CATSDGPPGTGAGELFF. The CDR3 coding sequence is TGTGCCACCAGTGATGGACCCCCCGGGACAGGGGCCGGGGAGCTGTTTTTT.

This clonotype was detected many times. This chain joins TRBV10-3 and TRBJ2-1; tentatively, D is TRBD1 or TRBD2 (5 bases each). With 10 bases removed from V and 0 bases from J, the gap between germline ends came to 16 bases. Germline V gene lookup returns CDR1 ENHRY and CDR2 SYGVKD. The CDR3 sequence is 15 residues long. CDR3 region: CATLGVASSYNEQFF. In DNA form, the CDR3 reads TGTGCCACACTGGGGGTTGCTAGCTCCTACAATGAGCAGTTCTTC.

This clonotype appeared many times. V usage is TRBV5-1 and J usage is TRBJ1-1, with D perhaps TRBD1 (6 bases). This CDR3 spans 12 amino acids. Germline loops: CDR1 SGHRS, CDR2 YFSETQ. V lost 1 base and J lost 8, with 9 bases in between. As DNA, the CDR3 is TGCGCCAGCAGCTTGACAGGGCAAGAAGCTTTCTTT. It specifies CASSLTGQEAFF.

This clonotype was observed a few times. The rearrangement links TRBV4-2 to TRBJ2-1; D unresolved. V lost 1 base to trimming and J lost 7 bases, with 5 bases between them. Per the germline V gene, CDR1 is LGHNA and CDR2 is YNFKEQ. There are 12 residues in the CDR3. The CDR3 DNA follows: TGTGCCAGCAGCCAAGGGGTAAATGAGCAGTTCTTC. Its protein is CASSQGVNEQFF.

This clonotype was picked up a small number of times. V gene TRBV20-1 combines with J gene TRBJ2-7, with a tentative D call TRBD2 (5 bases). The CDR3 consists of 14 residues. Trimming took 5 bases from V and 0 from J, leaving 14 bases between them. CDR1 is DFQATT and CDR2 is SNEGSKA in the germline V gene (reference sequence). The CDR3, as DNA: TGCAGTGCTGGGAGTGCGGAGAGCTCCTACGAGCAGTACTTC. It translates to CSAGSAESSYEQYF.

This clonotype was detected only a few times. The chain uses TRBV20-1 and TRBJ2-1; the match to TRBD2 covers 8 bases. The V segment lost 5 bases and the J segment 7 bases; nucleotides outside the gene matches: 13. CDR1 is DFQATT, CDR2 SNEGSKA, per germline (reference sequence). CDR3 length equals 15 residues. The CDR3 DNA reads TGCAGTGCTCCTACTTTCGGGGGGGCCCGAAATGAGCAGTTCTTC. As protein: CSAPTFGGARNEQFF.

This chain uses TRBV29-1 with TRBJ1-1; D is undetermined. Between the trimmed V and J ends, which lost 6 bases and 5 bases, there was a span of 1 base. Germline assignment: CDR1 SQVTM and CDR2 ANQGSEA. The CDR3 sequence is 8 residues long. The CDR3 loop reads CSVTEAFF. CDR3 DNA sequence: TGCAGCGTGACTGAAGCTTTCTTT.

CDR3 in amino acids: CASSPAGPNEKLFF. The CDR3 DNA sequence: TGTGCCAGCAGCCCTGCGGGGCCAAATGAAAAACTGTTTTTT. J is TRBJ1-4 and V is TRBV5-4; tentative D call: TRBD1 (5 bases). CDR3 size: 14 residues. V was clipped by 4 bases and J by 5 bases, with 12 bases between them. Germline lookup yields CDR1 SGHNT and CDR2 YYREEE (reference sequence).